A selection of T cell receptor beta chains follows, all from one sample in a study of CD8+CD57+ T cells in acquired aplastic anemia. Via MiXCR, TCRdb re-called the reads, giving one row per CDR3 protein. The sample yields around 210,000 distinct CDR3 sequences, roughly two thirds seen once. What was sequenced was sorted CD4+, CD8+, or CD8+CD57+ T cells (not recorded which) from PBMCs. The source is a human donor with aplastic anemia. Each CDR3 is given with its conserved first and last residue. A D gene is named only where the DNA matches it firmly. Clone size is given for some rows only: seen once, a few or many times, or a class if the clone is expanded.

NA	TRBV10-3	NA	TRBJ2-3	CAISGSTGRDTQYF	TGTGCCATCAGTGGCTCTACAGGGAGAGATACGCAGTATTTT
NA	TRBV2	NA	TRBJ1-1	CATSMNTEAFF	TGTGCCACCTCGATGAACACTGAAGCTTTCTTT
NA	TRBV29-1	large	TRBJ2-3	CSVETTQDRDTQYF	TGCAGCGTTGAGACCACACAGGATAGGGATACGCAGTATTTT
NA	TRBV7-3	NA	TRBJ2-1	CASSAPDNEQFF	TGTGCCAGCAGCGCGCCTGACAATGAGCAGTTCTTC
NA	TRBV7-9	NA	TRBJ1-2	CASSVSGYYGYTF	TGTGCCAGCAGCGTTTCAGGGTACTATGGCTACACCTTC
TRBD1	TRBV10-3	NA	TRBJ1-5	CASSEWDRAQWPQHF	TGTGCCAGCAGTGAATGGGACAGGGCCCAATGGCCCCAGCATTTT
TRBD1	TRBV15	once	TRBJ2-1	CATSSSRSGQGYNGQFF	TGTGCCACCAGCAGCTCCAGGTCGGGACAGGGATACAATGGACAGTTCTTC
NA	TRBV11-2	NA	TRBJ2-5	CASSLGTQETQYF	TGTGCTAGCAGCTTAGGGACTCAAGAGACCCAGTACTTC
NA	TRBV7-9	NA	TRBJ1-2	CASREKGADYGYTF	TGTGCCAGCAGAGAGAAGGGTGCTGACTATGGCTACACCTTC
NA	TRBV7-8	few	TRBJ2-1	CASSLRAGAGIRNEQFF	TGTGCCAGCAGCTTACGCGCCGGGGCAGGGATACGGAATGAGCAGTTCTTC
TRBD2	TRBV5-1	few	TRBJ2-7	CASSLAASGSYEQYF	TGCGCCAGCAGCTTGGCTGCTAGCGGGAGCTACGAGCAGTACTTC
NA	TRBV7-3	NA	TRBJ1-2	CASSHMETGFYGYTF	TGTGCCAGCAGCCACATGGAAACAGGGTTCTATGGCTACACCTTC
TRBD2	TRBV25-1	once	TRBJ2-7	CASSEFVAGGRYF	TGTGCCAGCAGTGAATTCGTAGCGGGAGGACGGTACTTC
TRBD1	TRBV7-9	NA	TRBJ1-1	CASSLHDGTGATEAFF	TGTGCCAGCAGCTTACACGATGGGACAGGGGCCACTGAAGCTTTCTTT
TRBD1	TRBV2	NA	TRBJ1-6	CASSEGTGGRSPLHF	TGTGCCAGCAGTGAGGGGACAGGGGGTAGGTCACCCCTCCACTTT
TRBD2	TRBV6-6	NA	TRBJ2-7	CASSYLAGDKQYF	TGTGCCAGCAGTTACCTAGCGGGAGACAAGCAGTACTTC
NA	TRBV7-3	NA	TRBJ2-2	CASSLYLTGELFF	TGTGCCAGCAGCTTATACCTCACCGGGGAGCTGTTTTTT
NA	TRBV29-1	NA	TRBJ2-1	CSVGGGGLSYNEQFF	TGCAGCGTAGGAGGTGGCGGGCTCTCCTACAATGAGCAGTTCTTC
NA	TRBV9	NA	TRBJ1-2	CASSVGTF	TGTGCCAGCAGCGTAGGAACCTTC
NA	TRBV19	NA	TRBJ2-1	CASSMQGGSYNEQFF	TGTGCCAGTAGTATGCAGGGGGGCTCCTACAATGAGCAGTTCTTC
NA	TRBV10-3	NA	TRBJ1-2	CAISLGTSNYGHTF	TGTGCCATCAGTCTCGGGACATCTAACTATGGCCACACCTTC
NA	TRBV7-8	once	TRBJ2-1	CASTPSLAYNEQFF	TGTGCCAGCACACCAAGTTTAGCTTACAATGAGCAGTTCTTC
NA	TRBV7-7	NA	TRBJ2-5	CASSQDRKETQYF	TGTGCTAGCAGCCAGGACAGAAAAGAGACCCAGTACTTC
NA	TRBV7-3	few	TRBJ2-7	CASNPPGWPYEQYF	TGTGCCAGTAACCCCCCAGGGTGGCCCTACGAGCAGTACTTC